This T cell receptor (beta chain) was captured by sequencing in a study of neoadjuvant anti-PD-1 for oral cavity cancer. As for the study in general: Before surgery, most patients got three to four biweekly 3 mg/kg nivolumab doses.

The germline V gene has CDR1 MNHEY and CDR2 SMNVEV (reference sequence). The V end was cut by 2 bases, the J end by 0 bases, with 10 bases between. The CDR3 spans 16 residues. On this clone: Its specificity is not known.

Study conclusions and caveats: Only a few patients per response group were TCR-analyzed; validation needed.

Time point indicated: after neoadjuvant nivolumab, at surgical resection. Patients had newly diagnosed, untreated stage II-IVA oral cavity squamous cell carcinoma. The method was immunoSEQ multiplex PCR; TCRdb's version includes in-frame clones alone and lacks a portion of them. This sample has 35,000 to 50,000 clones, with 77% found just once. The sample consisted of PBMCs, taken after nivolumab (anti-PD-1) treatment. The clonotype was recovered from a person aged 35 to 85 with oral cavity squamous cell carcinoma. The genes are TRBV27 and TRBJ2-2; D is unclear. The CDR3 spells CASSLGTPTNTGELFF. The CDR3 DNA follows: TGTGCCAGCAGTTTAGGTACCCCTACGAACACCGGGGAGCTGTTTTTT.